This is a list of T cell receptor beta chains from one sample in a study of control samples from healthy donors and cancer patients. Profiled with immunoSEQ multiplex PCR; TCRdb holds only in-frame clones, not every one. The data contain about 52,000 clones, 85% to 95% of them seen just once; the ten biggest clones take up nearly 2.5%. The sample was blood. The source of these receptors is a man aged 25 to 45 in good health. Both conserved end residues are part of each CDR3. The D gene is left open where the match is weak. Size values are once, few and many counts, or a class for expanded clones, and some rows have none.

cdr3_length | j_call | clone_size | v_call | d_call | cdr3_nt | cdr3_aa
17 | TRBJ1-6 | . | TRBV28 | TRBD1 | TGTGCCAGCAGTTTTAACGACAGGGGGTCCTATAATTCACCCCTCCACTTT | CASSFNDRGSYNSPLHF
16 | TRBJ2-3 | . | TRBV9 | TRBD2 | TGTGCCAGCAGCGTAGGCGGCGGGAGAATCGCAGATACGCAGTATTTT | CASSVGGGRIADTQYF
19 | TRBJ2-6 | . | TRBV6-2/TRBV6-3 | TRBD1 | TGTGCCAGCAGTTACCGGGAACAGGGGGCGGTATCTGGGGCCAACGTCCTGACTTTC | CASSYREQGAVSGANVLTF
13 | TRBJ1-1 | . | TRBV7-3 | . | TGTGCCAGCAGTCTCCAAATAAACACTGAAGCTTTCTTT | CASSLQINTEAFF
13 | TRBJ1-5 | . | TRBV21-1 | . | TGTGCCAGCAGCCCGCAGGGGTATCAGCCCCAGCATTTT | CASSPQGYQPQHF
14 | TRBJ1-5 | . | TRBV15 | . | TGTGCCACCAGCAGAGACCTGAGCAATCAGCCCCAGCATTTT | CATSRDLSNQPQHF
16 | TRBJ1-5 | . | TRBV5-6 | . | TGTGCCAGCAGCTTGTGGGGGGGCAGATCTAATCAGCCCCAGCATTTT | CASSLWGGRSNQPQHF
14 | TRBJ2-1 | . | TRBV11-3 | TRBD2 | TGTGCCAGCAGCCCCGTAGCGGGAGCCTATGAGCAGTTCTTC | CASSPVAGAYEQFF
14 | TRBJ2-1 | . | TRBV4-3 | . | TGCGCCAGCAGCCAAGCCGTCTCCTACAATGAGCAGTTCTTC | CASSQAVSYNEQFF
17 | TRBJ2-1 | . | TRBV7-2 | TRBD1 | TGTGCCAGCAGCCAATTCCCGGGGACAGGTATCTACAATGAGCAGTTCTTC | CASSQFPGTGIYNEQFF
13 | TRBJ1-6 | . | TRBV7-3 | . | TGTGCCAGCAGCTTCGGGGAGAATTCACCCCTCCACTTT | CASSFGENSPLHF
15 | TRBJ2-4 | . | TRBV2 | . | TGTGCCAGCAGTCCCGGATCGACTGGCAAAGGCATTCAGTACTTC | CASSPGSTGKGIQYF
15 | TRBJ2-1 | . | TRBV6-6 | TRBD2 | TGTGCCAGCACCTCTAGCGGGAGCTCCTACAATGAGCAGTTCTTC | CASTSSGSSYNEQFF
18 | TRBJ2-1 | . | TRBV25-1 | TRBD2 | TGTGCCAGCAGTCTCCCTACGAGGCCTAGCGGGAGTAGAACTGAGCAGTTCTTC | CASSLPTRPSGSRTEQFF
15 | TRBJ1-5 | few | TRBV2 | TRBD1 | TGTGCCAGCAGAGACCGGGACAGGGGGAGTCAGCCCCAGCATTTT | CASRDRDRGSQPQHF
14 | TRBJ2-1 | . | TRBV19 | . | TGTGCCAGTAGAGGGACTCGCTACTACAATGAGCAGTTCTTC | CASRGTRYYNEQFF
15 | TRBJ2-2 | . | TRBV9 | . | TGTGCCAGCAGCGGGCCCCTAGCGAAGATCGGGGAGCTGTTTTTT | CASSGPLAKIGELFF
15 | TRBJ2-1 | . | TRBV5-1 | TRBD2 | TGCGCCAGCCGACCGCAAGCGGGAGTGGGCAATGAGCAGTTCTTC | CASRPQAGVGNEQFF
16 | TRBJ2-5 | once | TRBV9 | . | TGTGCCAGCAGCGTAGCCCTAGCGTTTGGGGGGGAGACCCAGTACTTC | CASSVALAFGGETQYF
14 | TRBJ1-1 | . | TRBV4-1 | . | TGCGCCAGCAGCCAAGAGGGCCGTCCTTTTGAAGCTTTCTTT | CASSQEGRPFEAFF
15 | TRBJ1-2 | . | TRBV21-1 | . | TGTGCCAGCAGCAAAGCAACAGGGGGTAACTATGGCTACACCTTC | CASSKATGGNYGYTF
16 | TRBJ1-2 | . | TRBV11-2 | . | TGTGCCAGCAGCTTAGGTCCAGGGTCGACTAACTATGGCTACACCTTC | CASSLGPGSTNYGYTF
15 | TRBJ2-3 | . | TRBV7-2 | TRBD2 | TGTGCCAGCAGCTACCCGGGGAGGGGCACAGATACGCAGTATTTT | CASSYPGRGTDTQYF
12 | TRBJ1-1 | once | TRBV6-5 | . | TGTGCCAGCAGGAATAAGAACACTGAAGCTTTCTTT | CASRNKNTEAFF
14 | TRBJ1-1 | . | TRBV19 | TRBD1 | TGTGCCAGTAGTGCGGGACAGACGCGGACTGAAGCTTTCTTT | CASSAGQTRTEAFF
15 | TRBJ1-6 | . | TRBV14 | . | TGTGCCAGCAGCCAAGTATGGGAAAATAATTCACCCCTCCACTTT | CASSQVWENNSPLHF
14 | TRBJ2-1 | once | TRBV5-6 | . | TGTGCCAGCAGCTTGCCTGCGGTGATTGATGAGCAGTTCTTC | CASSLPAVIDEQFF
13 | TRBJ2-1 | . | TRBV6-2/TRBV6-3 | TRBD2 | TGTGCCAGCAGTAGCGGGGGAAGGGATGAGCAGTTCTTC | CASSSGGRDEQFF
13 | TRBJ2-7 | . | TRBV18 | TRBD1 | TGTGCCAGCTCCTTCGGGACAGGGAGCGAGCAGTACTTC | CASSFGTGSEQYF
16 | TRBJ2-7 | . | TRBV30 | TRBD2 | TGTGCCTGGAGTTCCCTGGGACTAGCGCGCGGCGGCGAGCAGTACTTC | CAWSSLGLARGGEQYF
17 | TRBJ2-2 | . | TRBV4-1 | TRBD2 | TGCGCCAGCAGCCAGTTGAGCGGGAGTTCCCGGATAGGGGAGCTGTTTTTT | CASSQLSGSSRIGELFF
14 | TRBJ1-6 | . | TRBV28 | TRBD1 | TGTGCCAGCGGACCTAGGACAGGGGGAACACCCCTCCACTTT | CASGPRTGGTPLHF
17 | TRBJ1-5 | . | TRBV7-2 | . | TGTGCCAGCAGCTTAGCCCCAGGCCAGGCCAGAGATCAGCCCCAGCATTTT | CASSLAPGQARDQPQHF
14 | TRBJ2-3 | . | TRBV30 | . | TGTGCCTGGAGTGGGTGGGAAAACACAGATACGCAGTATTTT | CAWSGWENTDTQYF
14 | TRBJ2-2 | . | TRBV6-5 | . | TGTGCCAGCAGTCGGGGACAAAACACCGGGGAGCTGTTTTTT | CASSRGQNTGELFF
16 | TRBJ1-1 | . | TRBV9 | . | TGTGCCAGCAGCCCCGACTTAGGACTACTGAACACTGAAGCTTTCTTT | CASSPDLGLLNTEAFF
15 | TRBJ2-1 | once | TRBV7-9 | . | TGTGCCAGCAGCTTGGACATCCTAACCGAGGATGAGCAGTTCTTC | CASSLDILTEDEQFF
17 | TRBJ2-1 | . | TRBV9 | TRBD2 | TGTGCCAGCAGCGACTCGACTAGCGGGAGCTCCTACAATGAGCAGTTCTTC | CASSDSTSGSSYNEQFF
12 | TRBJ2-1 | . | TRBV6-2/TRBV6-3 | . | TGTGCCAGCAGCCCCTCGGTGGGTGAGCAGTTCTTC | CASSPSVGEQFF
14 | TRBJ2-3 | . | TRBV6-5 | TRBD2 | TGTGCCTTAAAGCGGGAGGGAGGCACAGATACGCAGTATTTT | CALKREGGTDTQYF